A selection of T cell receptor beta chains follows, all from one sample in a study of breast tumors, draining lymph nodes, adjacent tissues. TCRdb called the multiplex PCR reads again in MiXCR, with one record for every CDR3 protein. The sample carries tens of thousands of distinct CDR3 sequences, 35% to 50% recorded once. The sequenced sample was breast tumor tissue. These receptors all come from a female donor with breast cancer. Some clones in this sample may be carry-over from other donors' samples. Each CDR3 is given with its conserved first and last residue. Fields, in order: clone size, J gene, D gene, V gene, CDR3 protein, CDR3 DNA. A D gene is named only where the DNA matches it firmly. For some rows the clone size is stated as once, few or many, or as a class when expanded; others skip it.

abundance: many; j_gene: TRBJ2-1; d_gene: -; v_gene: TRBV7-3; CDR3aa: CASSKIQLATYNEQFF; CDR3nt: TGTGCCAGCAGCAAGATACAGTTGGCGACCTACAATGAGCAGTTCTTC
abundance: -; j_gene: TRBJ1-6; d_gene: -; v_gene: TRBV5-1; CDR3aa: CASPGWCNFPPHF; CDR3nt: TGCGCCAGCCCCGGGTGGTGTAATTTCCCCCCCCACTTT
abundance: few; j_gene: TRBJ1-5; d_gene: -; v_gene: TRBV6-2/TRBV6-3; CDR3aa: CASSHSGGSGQPQHF; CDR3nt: TGTGCCAGCAGTCACTCGGGGGGGTCTGGTCAGCCCCAGCATTTT
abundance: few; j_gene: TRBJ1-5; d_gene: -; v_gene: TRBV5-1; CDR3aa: CASSLDGQNSNQPQHF; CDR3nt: TGCGCCAGCAGCTTGGACGGACAAAATAGCAATCAGCCCCAGCATTTT
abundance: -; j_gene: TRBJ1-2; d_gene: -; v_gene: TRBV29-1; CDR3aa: CSVKKQGLFGYTF; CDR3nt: TGCAGCGTGAAGAAACAGGGTCTCTTTGGCTACACCTTC
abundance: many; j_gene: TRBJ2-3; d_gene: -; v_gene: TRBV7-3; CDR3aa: CASSPDRFTDTQYF; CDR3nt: TGTGCCAGCAGCCCCGACAGATTCACAGATACGCAGTATTTT
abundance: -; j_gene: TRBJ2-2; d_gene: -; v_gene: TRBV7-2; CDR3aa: CASSAGGPQNTGELFF; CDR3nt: TGTGCCAGCAGCGCAGGAGGTCCCCAGAACACCGGGGAGCTGTTTTTT
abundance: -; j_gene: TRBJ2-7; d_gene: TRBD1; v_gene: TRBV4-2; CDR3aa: CVSSPTGTDYEQCF; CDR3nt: TGTGTCAGCAGCCCTACCGGGACAGACTACGAGCAGTGCTTC
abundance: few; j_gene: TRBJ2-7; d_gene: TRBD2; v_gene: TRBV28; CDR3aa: CASSRILAGVPYEQYF; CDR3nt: TGTGCCAGCAGTAGGATACTAGCGGGAGTTCCTTACGAGCAGTACTTC
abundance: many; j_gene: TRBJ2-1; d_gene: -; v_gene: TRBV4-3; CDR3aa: CASSQSMASHNEQFF; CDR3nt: TGCGCCAGCAGCCAAAGCATGGCGAGTCACAATGAGCAGTTCTTC
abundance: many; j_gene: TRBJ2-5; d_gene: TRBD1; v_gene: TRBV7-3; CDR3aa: CASSWTGGAMETQYF; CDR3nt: TGTGCCAGCAGCTGGACAGGGGGCGCGATGGAGACCCAGTACTTC
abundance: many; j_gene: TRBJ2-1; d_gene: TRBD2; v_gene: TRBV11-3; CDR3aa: CASSTGTSGRTEQFF; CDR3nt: TGTGCCAGCAGCACCGGGACTAGCGGGAGAACTGAGCAGTTCTTC
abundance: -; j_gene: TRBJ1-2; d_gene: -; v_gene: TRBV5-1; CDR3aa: CASSGGGGVGYTF; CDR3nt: TGCGCCAGCAGCGGTGGGGGCGGTGTTGGCTACACCTTC
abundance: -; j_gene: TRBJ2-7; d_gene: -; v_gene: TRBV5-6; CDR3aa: CASSFSGTYEQYF; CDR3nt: TGTGCCAGCAGCTTCTCCGGGACGTACGAGCAGTACTTC
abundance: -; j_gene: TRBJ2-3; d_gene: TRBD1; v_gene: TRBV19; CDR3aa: CASSIRDRGGYEQYF; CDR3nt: TGTGCCAGTAGTATAAGGGACAGGGGGGGGTATGAGCAGTATTTT
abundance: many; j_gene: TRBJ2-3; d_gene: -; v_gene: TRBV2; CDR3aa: CASEEDTQYF; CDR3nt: TGTGCCAGCGAAGAGGATACGCAGTATTTT
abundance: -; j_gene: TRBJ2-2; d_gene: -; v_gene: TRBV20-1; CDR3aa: CGARGQAVGELFF; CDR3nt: TGCGGTGCTAGAGGTCAGGCAGTCGGGGAGCTGTTTTTT
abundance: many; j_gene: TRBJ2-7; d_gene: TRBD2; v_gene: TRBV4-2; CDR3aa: CASSQGRGGRDYEQYF; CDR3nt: TGTGCCAGCAGCCAAGGGCGGGGGGGTCGGGACTACGAGCAGTACTTC
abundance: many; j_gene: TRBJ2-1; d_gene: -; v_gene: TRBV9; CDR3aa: CASSVEVSREQFF; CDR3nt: TGTGCCAGCAGCGTAGAGGTTTCCAGGGAGCAGTTCTTC
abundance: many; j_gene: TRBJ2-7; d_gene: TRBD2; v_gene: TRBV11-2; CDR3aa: CASSLERLAGEKQYF; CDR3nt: TGTGCCAGCAGCTTAGAGCGGCTAGCGGGAGAAAAGCAGTACTTC
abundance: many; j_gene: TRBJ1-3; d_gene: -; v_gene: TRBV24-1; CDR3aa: CATKKDCSGNTIYF; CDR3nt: TGTGCCACCAAAAAAGACTGCTCTGGAAACACCATATATTTT
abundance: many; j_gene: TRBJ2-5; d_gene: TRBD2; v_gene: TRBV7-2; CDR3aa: CASSFAGVGETQYF; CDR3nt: TGTGCCAGCAGCTTTGCGGGAGTAGGTGAGACCCAGTACTTC
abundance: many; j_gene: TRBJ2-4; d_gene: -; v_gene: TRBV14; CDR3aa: CASSHGRNIQYF; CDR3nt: TGTGCCAGCAGCCACGGCAGAAACATTCAGTACTTC
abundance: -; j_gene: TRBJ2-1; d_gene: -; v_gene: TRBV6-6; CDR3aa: CASRQPGERYDEQSF; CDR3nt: TGTGCCAGCAGGCAACCAGGGGAGAGGTACGATGAGCAGTCCTTC
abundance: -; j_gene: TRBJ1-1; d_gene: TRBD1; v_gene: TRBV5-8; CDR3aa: CASSTGQRNTEAFF; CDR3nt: TGTGCCAGCAGCACGGGACAGCGGAACACTGAAGCTTTCTTT
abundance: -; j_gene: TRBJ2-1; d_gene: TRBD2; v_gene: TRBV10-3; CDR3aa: CATRKAGGSSYNEQFF; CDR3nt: TGTGCCACCAGGAAAGCGGGAGGGAGCTCTTACAATGAGCAGTTCTTC
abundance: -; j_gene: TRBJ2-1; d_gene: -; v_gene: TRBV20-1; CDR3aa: CSARDQGGTDTQFF; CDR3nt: TGCAGTGCTAGAGATCAGGGGGGCACAGATACGCAGTTCTTC
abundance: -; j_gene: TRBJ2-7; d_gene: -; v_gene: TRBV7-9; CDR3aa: CASSSGTTIYEQYF; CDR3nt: TGTGCCAGCAGCTCTGGGACAACCATCTACGAGCAGTACTTC
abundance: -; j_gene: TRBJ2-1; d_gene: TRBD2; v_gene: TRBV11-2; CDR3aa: CASSLDGGALYNEQFF; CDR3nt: TGTGCCAGCAGCTTAGACGGGGGGGCCCTCTACAATGAGCAGTTCTTC
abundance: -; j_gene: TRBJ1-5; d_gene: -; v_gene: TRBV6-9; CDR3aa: CASRPGSLGRPQHF; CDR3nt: TGTGCCAGCAGGCCAGGCTCCCTAGGTCGGCCCCAGCATTTT
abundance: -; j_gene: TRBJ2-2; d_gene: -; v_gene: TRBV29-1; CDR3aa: CSVRGAEGVNTGELSF; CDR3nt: TGCAGCGTCCGAGGGGCCGAAGGGGTGAACACCGGGGAGCTGTCTTTC
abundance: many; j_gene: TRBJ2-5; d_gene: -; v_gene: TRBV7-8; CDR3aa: CASSFVSRGETQYF; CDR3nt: TGTGCCAGCAGCTTTGTTAGCAGAGGAGAGACCCAGTACTTC
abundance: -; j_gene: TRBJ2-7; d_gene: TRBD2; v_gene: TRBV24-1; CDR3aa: CATVRRGLAGDDYEQYF; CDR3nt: TGTGCCACGGTAAGGAGGGGGCTAGCGGGAGATGACTACGAGCAGTACTTC
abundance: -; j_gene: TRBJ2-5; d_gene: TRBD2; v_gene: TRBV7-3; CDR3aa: CASSFQGGLAGANETQYF; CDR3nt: TGTGCCAGCAGCTTCCAGGGGGGACTAGCGGGAGCGAATGAGACCCAGTACTTC
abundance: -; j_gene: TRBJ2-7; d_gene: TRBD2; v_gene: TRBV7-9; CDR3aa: CASSLGGRSEQYF; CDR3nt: TGTGCCAGCAGCTTAGGCGGGAGATCCGAGCAGTACTTC
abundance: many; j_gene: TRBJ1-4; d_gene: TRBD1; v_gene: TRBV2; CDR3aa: CASSRDSIATNEKLFF; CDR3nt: TGTGCCAGCAGTAGGGACAGCATTGCAACTAATGAAAAACTGTTTTTT
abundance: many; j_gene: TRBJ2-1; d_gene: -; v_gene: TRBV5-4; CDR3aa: CASRNPGGLATNEQFF; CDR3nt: TGTGCCAGCAGAAACCCCGGGGGGCTAGCGACCAATGAGCAGTTCTTC
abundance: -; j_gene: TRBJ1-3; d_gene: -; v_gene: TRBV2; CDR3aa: CASSERQPSSGNTIYF; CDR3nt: TGTGCCAGCAGTGAAAGACAGCCGAGCTCTGGAAACACCATATATTTT
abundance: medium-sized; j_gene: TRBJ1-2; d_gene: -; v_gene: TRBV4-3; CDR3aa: CASSQDRQGAVGGYTF; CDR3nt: TGCGCCAGCAGCCAAGATAGGCAGGGTGCCGTTGGTGGCTACACCTTC
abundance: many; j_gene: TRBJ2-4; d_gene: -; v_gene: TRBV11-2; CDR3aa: CASSLEPRAKNIQYF; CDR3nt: TGTGCCAGCAGCTTAGAACCTAGGGCCAAAAACATTCAGTACTTC
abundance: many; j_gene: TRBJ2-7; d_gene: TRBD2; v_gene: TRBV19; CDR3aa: CASSLTSGNYEQYF; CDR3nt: TGTGCCAGTAGTCTAACTAGCGGGAACTACGAGCAGTACTTC
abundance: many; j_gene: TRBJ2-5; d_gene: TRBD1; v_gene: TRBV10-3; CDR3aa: CAISPTRTDQGACRETQYF; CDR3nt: TGTGCCATCAGTCCAACTAGGACAGATCAGGGGGCTTGTAGAGAGACCCAGTACTTC
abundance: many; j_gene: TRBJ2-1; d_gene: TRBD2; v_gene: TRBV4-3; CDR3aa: CASSQGLAGAYNEQFF; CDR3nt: TGCGCCAGCAGCCAAGGACTAGCGGGCGCCTACAATGAGCAGTTCTTC
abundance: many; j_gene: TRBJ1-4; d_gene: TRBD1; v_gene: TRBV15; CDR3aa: CATSRDRETGPDEKLFF; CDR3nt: TGTGCCACCAGCAGAGATCGAGAGACAGGGCCCGATGAAAAACTGTTTTTT
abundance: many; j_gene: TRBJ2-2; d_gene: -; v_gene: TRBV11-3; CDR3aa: CASSTPRGAFGELFF; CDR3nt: TGTGCCAGCAGCACCCCCAGAGGGGCCTTCGGGGAGCTGTTTTTT
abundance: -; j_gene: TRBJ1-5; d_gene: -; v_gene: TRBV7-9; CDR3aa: CASSLTLGGHQPQHF; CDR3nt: TGTGCCAGCAGCCTAACTTTGGGGGGTCACCAGCCCCAGCATTTT
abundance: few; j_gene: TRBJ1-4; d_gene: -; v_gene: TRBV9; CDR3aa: CASSVKGFDEKLFF; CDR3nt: TGTGCCAGCAGCGTAAAGGGGTTCGATGAAAAACTGTTTTTT
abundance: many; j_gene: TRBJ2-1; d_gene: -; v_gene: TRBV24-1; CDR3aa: CATSRLRGEQFF; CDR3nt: TGTGCCACCAGCCGCCTCAGGGGAGAGCAGTTCTTC
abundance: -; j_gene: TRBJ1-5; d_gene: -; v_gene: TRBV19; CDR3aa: CASSSRSNQPQHF; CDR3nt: TGTGCCAGTAGTAGCCGAAGCAATCAGCCCCAGCATTTT
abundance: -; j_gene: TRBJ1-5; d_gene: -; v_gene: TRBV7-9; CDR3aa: CASSLGSYNQPQHF; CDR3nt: TGTGCCAGCAGCCTAGGGAGCTATAATCAGCCCCAGCATTTT
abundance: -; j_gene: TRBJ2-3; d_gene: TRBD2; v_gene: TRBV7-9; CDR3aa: CASSLGASGWDTDTQYF; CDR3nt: TGTGCCAGCAGCTTAGGGGCTAGCGGTTGGGACACAGATACGCAGTATTTT
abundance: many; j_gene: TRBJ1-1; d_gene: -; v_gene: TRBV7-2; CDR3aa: CASTLGGNTEAFF; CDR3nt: TGTGCCAGCACCCTGGGGGGGAACACTGAAGCTTTCTTT
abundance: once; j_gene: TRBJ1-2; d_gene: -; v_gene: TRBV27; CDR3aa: CASSPQVFSNYGYAF; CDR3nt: TGTGCCAGCAGTCCCCAAGTCTTCTCTAACTATGGCTACGCCTTC
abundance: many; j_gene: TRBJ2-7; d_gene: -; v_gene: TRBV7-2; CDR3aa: CASSLVFGSYTGFGDEQYF; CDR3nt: TGTGCCAGCAGCTTAGTCTTCGGTAGCTACACAGGGTTCGGCGACGAGCAGTACTTC
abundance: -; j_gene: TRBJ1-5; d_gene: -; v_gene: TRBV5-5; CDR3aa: CASSLGRLGSNQPQHF; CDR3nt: TGTGCCAGCAGCTTGGGCCGTCTAGGGTCGAATCAGCCCCAGCATTTT
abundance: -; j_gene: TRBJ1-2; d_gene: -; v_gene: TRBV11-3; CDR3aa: CVSSIPGRGYTF; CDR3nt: TGTGTCAGCAGTATACCTGGGAGGGGCTACACCTTC
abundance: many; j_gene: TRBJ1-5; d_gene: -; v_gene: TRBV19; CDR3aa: CASTPQTLFYSNQPQHF; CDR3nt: TGTGCCAGTACCCCACAGACGCTGTTTTATAGCAATCAGCCCCAGCATTTT
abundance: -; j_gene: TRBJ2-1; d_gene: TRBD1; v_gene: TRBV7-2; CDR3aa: CASSFLGGSYIEQFF; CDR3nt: TGTGCCAGCAGCTTCTTAGGGGGCTCCTACATTGAGCAGTTCTTC
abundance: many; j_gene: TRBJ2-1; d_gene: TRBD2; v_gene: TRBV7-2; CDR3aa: CASSLDPGGVIYNEQFF; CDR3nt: TGTGCCAGCAGCTTAGACCCTGGGGGGGTCATCTACAATGAGCAGTTCTTC